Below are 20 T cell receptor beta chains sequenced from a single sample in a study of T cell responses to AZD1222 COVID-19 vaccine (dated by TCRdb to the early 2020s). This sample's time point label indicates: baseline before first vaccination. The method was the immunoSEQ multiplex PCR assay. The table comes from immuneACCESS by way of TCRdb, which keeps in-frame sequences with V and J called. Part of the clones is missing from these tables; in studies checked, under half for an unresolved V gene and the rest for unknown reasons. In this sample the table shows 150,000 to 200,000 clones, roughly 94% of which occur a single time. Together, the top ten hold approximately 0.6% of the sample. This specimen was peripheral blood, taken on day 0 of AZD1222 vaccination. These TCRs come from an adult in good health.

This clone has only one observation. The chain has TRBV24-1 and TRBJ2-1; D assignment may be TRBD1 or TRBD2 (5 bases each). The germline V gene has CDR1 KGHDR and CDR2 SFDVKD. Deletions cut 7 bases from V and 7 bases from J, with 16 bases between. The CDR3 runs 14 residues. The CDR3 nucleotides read TGTGCCACCAGCCCAAGAGGTGGGGGTAATGAGCAGTTCTTC. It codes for CATSPRGGGNEQFF.

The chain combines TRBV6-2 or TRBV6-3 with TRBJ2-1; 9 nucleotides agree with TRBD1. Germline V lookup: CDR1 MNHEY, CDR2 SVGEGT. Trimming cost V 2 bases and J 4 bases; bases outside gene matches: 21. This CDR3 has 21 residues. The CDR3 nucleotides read TGTGCCAGCAGTTACCCCTTAAGGTGGGCTCCTACCGGGACAGGGTACAATGAGCAGTTCTTC. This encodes CASSYPLRWAPTGTGYNEQFF.

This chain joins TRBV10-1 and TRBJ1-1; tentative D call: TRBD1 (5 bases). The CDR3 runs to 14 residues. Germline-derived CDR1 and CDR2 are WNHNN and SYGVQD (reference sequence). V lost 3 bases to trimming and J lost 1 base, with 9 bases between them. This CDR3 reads CASSENGGNTEAFF. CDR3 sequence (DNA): TGCGCCAGCAGTGAAAATGGGGGGAACACTGAAGCTTTCTTT.

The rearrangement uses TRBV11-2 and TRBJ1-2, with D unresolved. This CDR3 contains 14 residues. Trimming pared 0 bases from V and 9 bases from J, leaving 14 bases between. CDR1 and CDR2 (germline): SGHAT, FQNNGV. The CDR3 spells CASSLENWTGRYTF. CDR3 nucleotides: TGTGCCAGCAGCTTAGAAAATTGGACTGGCCGCTACACCTTC.

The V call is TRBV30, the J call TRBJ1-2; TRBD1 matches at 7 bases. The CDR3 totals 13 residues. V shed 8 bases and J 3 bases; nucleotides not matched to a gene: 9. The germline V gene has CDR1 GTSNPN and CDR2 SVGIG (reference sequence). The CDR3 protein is CAGTANQYYGYTF. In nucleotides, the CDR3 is TGTGCCGGGACAGCTAACCAGTACTATGGCTACACCTTC.

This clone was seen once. CDR3 region: CASSPRQGSPEAFF. CDR3 DNA sequence: TGTGCCAGCTCACCTCGACAGGGAAGCCCTGAAGCTTTCTTT. This chain joins TRBV18 and TRBJ1-1; the match to TRBD1 covers 7 bases. There are 14 residues in the CDR3. V lost 3 bases to trimming and J lost 6 bases; unmatched junction nucleotides: 7. The germline V gene encodes CDR1 KGHSH and CDR2 LQKENI.

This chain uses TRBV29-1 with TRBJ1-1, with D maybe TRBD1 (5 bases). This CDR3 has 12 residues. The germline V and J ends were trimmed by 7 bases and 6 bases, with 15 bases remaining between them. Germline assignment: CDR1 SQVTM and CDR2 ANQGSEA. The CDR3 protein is CSARGDTPEAFF. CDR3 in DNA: TGCAGCGCCAGAGGGGATACGCCTGAAGCTTTCTTT.

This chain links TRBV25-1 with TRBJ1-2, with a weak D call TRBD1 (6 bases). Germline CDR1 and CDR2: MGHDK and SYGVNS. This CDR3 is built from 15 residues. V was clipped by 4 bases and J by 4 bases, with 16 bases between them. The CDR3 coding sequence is TGTGCCAGCAGTGTCACAGGGAGGCAGGGCTATGGCTACACCTTC. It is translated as CASSVTGRQGYGYTF.

CDR3 amino acids: CASSIGQGGYGYTF. The CDR3 DNA follows: TGTGCCAGCAGCATAGGGCAGGGAGGCTATGGCTACACCTTC. The chain has TRBV6-4 and TRBJ1-2, with D tentatively TRBD1 (5 bases). The germline V and J ends were trimmed by 6 bases and 4 bases, with 15 bases remaining between them. The CDR3 spans 14 residues. Per germline, CDR1 MRHNA and CDR2 SNTAGT.

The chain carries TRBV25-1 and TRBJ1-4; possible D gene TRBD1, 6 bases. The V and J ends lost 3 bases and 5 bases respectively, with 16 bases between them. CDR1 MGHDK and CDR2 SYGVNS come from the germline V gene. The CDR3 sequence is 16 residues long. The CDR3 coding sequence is TGTGCCAGCAGTGATCCAGCGACAGGCGTGAATGAAAAACTGTTTTTT. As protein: CASSDPATGVNEKLFF.

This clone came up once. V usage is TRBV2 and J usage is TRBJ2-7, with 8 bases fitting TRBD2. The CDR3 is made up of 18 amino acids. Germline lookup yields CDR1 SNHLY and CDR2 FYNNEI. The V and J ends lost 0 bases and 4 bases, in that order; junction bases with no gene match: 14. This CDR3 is CASSEAMVSGRGGYEQYF. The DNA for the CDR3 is TGTGCCAGCAGTGAAGCGATGGTGAGCGGGAGAGGGGGGTACGAGCAGTACTTC.

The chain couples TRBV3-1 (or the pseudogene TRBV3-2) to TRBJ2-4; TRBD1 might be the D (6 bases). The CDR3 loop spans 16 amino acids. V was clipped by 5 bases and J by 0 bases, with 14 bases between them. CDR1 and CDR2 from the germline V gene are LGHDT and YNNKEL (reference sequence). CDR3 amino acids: CASSKTGTLAKNIQYF. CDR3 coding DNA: TGTGCCAGCAGCAAAACAGGGACCCTAGCCAAAAACATTCAGTACTTC.

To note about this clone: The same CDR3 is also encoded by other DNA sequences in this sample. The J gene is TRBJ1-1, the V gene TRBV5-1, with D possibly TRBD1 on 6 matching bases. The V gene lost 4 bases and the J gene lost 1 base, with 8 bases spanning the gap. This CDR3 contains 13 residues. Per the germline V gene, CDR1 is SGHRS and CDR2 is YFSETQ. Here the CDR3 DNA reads TGCGCCAGCAGCCCACAGGGGAACACTGAAGCTTTCTTT. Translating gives CASSPQGNTEAFF.

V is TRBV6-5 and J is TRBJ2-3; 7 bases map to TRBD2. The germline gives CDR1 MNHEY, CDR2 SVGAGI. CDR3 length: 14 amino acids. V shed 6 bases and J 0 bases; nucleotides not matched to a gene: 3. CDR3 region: CASRLLASTDTQYF. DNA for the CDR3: TGTGCCAGCAGATTACTAGCGAGCACAGATACGCAGTATTTT.

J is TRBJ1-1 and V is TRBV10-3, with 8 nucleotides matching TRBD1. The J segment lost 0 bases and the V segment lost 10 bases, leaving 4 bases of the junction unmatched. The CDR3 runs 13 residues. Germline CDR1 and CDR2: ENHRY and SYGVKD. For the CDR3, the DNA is TGTGCCACCAGGACAGGGCTGAACACTGAAGCTTTCTTT. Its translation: CATRTGLNTEAFF.

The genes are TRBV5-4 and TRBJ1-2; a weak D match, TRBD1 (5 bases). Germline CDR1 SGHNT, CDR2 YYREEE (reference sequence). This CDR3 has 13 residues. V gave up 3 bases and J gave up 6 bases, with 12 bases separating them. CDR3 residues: CASSWGGMDGYTF. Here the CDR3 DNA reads TGTGCCAGCAGCTGGGGGGGTATGGATGGCTACACCTTC.

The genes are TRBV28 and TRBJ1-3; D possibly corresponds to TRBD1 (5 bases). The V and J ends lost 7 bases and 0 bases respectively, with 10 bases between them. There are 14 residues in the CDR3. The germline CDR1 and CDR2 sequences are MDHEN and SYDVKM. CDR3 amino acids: CASKWGLSGNTIYF. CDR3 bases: TGTGCCAGCAAGTGGGGCCTCTCTGGAAACACCATATATTTT. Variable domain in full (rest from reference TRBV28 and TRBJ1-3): DVKVTQSSRYLVKRTGEKVFLECVQDMDHENMFWYRQDPGLGLRLIYFSYDVKMKEKGDIPEGYSVSREKKERFSLILESASTNQTSMYLCASKWGLSGNTIYFGEGSWLTVV.

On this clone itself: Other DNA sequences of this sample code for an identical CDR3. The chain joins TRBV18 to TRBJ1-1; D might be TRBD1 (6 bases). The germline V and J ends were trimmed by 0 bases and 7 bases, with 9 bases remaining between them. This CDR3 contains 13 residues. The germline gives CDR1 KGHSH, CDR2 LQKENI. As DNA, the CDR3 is TGTGCCAGCTCACCACCGGGGGCGAGTGAAGCTTTCTTT. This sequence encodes CASSPPGASEAFF.

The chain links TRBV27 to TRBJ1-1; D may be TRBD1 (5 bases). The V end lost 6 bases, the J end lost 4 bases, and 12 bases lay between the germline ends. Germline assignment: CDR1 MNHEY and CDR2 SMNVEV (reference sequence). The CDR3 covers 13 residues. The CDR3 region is CASSLRVGTEAFF. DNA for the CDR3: TGTGCCAGCAGCCTCAGGGTTGGCACTGAAGCTTTCTTT.

CDR3 protein: CASSQEGSGLNIQYF. The CDR3 DNA reads TGTGCCAGCAGCCAAGAAGGTAGCGGCCTAAACATTCAGTACTTC. The genes are TRBV3-1 (or the pseudogene TRBV3-2) and TRBJ2-4; TRBD2 might be the D (6 bases). There are 15 residues in the CDR3. V lost 0 bases to trimming and J lost 6 bases, with 12 bases between them. In germline, CDR1 is LGHDT, CDR2 YNNKEL (reference sequence).